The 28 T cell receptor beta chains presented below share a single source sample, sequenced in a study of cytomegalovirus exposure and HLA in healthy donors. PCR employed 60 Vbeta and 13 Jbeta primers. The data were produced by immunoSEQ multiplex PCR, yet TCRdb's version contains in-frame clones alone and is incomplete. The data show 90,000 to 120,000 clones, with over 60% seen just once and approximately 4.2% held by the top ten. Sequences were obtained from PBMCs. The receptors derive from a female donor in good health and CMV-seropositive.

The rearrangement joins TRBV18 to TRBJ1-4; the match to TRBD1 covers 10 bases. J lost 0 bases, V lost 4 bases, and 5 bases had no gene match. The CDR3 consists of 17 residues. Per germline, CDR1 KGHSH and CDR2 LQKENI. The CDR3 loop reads CASSQRTGGSTNEKLFF. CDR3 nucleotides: TGTGCCAGCTCACAAAGGACAGGGGGTTCAACTAATGAAAAACTGTTTTTT.

This chain's CDR3 is CAISDSGPNEKLFF. In DNA form, the CDR3 reads TGTGCCATCAGTGATTCAGGGCCAAACGAAAAACTGTTTTTT. This chain links TRBV10-3 with TRBJ1-4; possible D gene TRBD1, 5 bases. Germline V gene lookup returns CDR1 ENHRY and CDR2 SYGVKD. The ends were cut back, 3 bases at V and 8 bases at J, with 13 bases in the middle. The CDR3 is made up of 14 amino acids.

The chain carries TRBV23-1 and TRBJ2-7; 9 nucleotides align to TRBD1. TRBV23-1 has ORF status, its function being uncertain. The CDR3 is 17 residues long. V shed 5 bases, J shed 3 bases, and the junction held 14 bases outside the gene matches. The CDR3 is CASSSLRHRDRDYEQYF. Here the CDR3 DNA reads TGCGCCAGCAGTTCACTGCGCCACCGGGACAGGGACTACGAGCAGTACTTC.

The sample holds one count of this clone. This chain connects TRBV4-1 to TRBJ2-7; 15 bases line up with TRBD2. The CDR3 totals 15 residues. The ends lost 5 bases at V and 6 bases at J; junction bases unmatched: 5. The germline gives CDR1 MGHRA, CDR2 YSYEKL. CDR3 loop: CASSKGLAGGGEQYF. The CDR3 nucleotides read TGCGCCAGCAGCAAAGGACTAGCGGGAGGGGGCGAGCAGTACTTC.

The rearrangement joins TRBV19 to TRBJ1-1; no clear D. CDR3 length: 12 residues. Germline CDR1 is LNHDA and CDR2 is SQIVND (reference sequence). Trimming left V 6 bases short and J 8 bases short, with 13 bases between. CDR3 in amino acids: CASSWTAGEAFF. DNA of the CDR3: TGTGCCAGTAGCTGGACGGCGGGGGAAGCTTTCTTT.

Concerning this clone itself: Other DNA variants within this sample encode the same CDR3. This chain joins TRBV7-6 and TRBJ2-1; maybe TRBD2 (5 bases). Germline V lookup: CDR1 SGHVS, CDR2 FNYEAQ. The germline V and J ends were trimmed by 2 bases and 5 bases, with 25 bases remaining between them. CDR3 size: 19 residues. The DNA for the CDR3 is TGTGCCAGCAGCTTACCCCGGGGAGAGACTGATAAGCGAAACAATGAGCAGTTCTTC. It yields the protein CASSLPRGETDKRNNEQFF.

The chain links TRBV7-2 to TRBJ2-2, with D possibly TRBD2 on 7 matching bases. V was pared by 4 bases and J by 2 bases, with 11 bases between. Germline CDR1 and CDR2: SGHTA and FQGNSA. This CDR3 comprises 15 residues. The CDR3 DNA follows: TGTGCCAGCAGCTGGGGGGGGACAAACACCGGGGAGCTGTTTTTT. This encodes CASSWGGTNTGELFF.

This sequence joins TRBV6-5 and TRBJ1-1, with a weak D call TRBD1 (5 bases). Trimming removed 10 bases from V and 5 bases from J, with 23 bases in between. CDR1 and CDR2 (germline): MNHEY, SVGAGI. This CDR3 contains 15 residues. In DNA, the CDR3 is TGTGCCACCCTTCGACGGGGGGTGGGCGGAACTGAAGCTTTCTTT. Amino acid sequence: CATLRRGVGGTEAFF.

This CDR3 is CASSPSGQGWVGAFF. As DNA, the CDR3 is TGTGCCAGCAGTCCCTCGGGACAGGGTTGGGTCGGAGCTTTCTTT. J is TRBJ1-1 and V is TRBV6-1; 9 bases line up with TRBD1. The ends lost 5 bases at V and 10 bases at J; junction bases unmatched: 14. In germline, CDR1 is MNHNS, CDR2 SASEGT. The length of the CDR3 is 15 residues.

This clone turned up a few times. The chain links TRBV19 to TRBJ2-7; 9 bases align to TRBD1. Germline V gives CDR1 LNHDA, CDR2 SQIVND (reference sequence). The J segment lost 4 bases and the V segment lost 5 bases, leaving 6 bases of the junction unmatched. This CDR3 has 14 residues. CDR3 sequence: CASSSTGGFYEQYF. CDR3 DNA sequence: TGTGCCAGTAGTTCGACAGGGGGGTTTTACGAGCAGTACTTC.

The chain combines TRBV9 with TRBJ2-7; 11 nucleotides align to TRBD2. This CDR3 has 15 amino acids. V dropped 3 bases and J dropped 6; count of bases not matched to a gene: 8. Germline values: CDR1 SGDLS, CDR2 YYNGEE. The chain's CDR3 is CASSAMTSGMGEQYF. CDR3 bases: TGTGCCAGCAGCGCCATGACTAGCGGGATGGGCGAGCAGTACTTC.

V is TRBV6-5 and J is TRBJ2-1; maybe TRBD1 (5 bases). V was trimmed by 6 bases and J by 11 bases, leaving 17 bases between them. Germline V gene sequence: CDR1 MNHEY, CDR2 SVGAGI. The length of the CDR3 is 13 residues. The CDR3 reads CASRTTGWGQQFF. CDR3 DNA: TGTGCCAGCAGAACCACAGGTTGGGGCCAGCAGTTCTTC.

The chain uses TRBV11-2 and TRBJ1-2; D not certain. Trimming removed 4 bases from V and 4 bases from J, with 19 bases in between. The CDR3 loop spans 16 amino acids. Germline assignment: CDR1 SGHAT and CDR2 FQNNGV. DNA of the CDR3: TGTGCCAGCAGCTCCTTTGAGGGCAGTGGAGCCTATGGCTACACCTTC. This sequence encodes CASSSFEGSGAYGYTF.

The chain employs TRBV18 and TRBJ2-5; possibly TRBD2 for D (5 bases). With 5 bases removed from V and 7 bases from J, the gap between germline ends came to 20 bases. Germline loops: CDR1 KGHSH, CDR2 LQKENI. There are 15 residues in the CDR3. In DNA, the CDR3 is TGTGCCAGCTCATCTTCGGGGTCTAGGGATGGGACCCAGTACTTC. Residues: CASSSSGSRDGTQYF.

CDR3 loop: CASSSHRGKETQYF. CDR3 DNA sequence: TGTGCCAGCAGCTCCCACAGGGGGAAAGAGACCCAGTACTTC. The gene calls are TRBV11-2 and TRBJ2-5; TRBD1 agrees at 8 bases. From germline, CDR1 is SGHAT and CDR2 FQNNGV. The V and J ends lost 4 bases and 3 bases, in that order; junction bases with no gene match: 4. The CDR3 is 14 amino acids.

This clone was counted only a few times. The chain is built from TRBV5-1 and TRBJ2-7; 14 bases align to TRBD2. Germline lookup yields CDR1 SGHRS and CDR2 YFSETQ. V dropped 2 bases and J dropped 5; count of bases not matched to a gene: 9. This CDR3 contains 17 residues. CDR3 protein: CASSFGLAGGRGDEQYF. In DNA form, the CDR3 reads TGCGCCAGCAGCTTCGGACTAGCGGGAGGTCGGGGCGACGAGCAGTACTTC.

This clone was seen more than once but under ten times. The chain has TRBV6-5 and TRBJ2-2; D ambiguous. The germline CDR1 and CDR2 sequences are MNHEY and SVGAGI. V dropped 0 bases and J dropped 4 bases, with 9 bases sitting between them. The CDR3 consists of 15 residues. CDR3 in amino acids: CASSYSRVSTGELFF. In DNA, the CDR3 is TGTGCCAGCAGTTACTCGAGAGTTAGCACCGGGGAGCTGTTTTTT.

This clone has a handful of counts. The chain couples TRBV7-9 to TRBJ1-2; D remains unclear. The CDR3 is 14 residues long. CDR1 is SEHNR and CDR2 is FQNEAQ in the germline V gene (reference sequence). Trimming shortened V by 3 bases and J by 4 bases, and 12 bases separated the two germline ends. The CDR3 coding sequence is TGTGCCAGCAGCTTTGAGGGTCTCGGCTATGGCTACACCTTC. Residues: CASSFEGLGYGYTF.

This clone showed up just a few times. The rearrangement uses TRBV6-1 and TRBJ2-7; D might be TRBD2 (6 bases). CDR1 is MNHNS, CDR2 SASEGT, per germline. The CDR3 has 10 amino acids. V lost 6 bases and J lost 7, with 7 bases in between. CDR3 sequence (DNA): TGTGCCAGCAGGGAGGGGGAGCAGTACTTC. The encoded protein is CASREGEQYF.

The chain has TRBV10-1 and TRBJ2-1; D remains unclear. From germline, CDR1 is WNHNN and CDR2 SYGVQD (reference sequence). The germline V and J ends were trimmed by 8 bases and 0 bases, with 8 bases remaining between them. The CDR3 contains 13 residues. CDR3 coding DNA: TGCGCCAGCTCCCGGAGCTCCTACAATGAGCAGTTCTTC. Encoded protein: CASSRSSYNEQFF.

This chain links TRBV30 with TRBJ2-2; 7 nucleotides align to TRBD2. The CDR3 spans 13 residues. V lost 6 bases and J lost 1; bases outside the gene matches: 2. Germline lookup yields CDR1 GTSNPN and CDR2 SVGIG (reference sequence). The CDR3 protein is CACGLVNTGELFF. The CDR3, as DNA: TGTGCCTGCGGACTAGTGAACACCGGGGAGCTGTTTTTT.

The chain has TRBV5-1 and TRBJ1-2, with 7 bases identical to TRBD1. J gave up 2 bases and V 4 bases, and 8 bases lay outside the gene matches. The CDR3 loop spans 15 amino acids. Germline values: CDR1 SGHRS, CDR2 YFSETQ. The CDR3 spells CASSKGASSNYGYTF. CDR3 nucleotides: TGCGCCAGCAGCAAGGGGGCGAGTTCCAACTATGGCTACACCTTC. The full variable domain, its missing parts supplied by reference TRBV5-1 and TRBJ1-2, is KAGVTQTPRYLIKTRGQQVTLSCSPISGHRSVSWYQQTPGQGLQFLFEYFSETQRNKGNFPGRFSGRQFSNSRSEMNVSTLELGDSALYLCASSKGASSNYGYTFGSGTRLTVV.

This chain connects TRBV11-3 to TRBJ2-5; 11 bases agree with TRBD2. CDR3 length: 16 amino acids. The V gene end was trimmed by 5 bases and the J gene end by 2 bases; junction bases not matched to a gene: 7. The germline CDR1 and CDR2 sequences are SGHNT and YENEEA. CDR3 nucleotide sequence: TGTGCCAGCAGCCGAAGACTAGCGGGGAAACAAGAGACCCAGTACTTC. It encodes CASSRRLAGKQETQYF.

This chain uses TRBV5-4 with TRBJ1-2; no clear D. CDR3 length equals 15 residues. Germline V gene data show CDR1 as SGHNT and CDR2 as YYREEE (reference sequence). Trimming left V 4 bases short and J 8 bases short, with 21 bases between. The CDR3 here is CASSTSIFDKRGYTF. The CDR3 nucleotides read TGTGCCAGCAGCACCTCCATTTTTGACAAACGGGGCTACACCTTC.

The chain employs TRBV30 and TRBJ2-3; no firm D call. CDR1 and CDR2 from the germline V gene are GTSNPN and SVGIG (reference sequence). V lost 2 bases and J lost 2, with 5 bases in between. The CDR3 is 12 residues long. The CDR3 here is CAWSQNTDTQYF. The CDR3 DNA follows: TGTGCCTGGAGTCAGAACACAGATACGCAGTATTTT.

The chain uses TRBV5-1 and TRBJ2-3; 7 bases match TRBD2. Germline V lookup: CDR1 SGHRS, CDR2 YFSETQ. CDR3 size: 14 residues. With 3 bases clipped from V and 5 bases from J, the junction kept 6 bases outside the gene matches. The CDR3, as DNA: TGCGCCAGCAGCTGGGGCCCTAGCGGAGATACGCAGTATTTT. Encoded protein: CASSWGPSGDTQYF.

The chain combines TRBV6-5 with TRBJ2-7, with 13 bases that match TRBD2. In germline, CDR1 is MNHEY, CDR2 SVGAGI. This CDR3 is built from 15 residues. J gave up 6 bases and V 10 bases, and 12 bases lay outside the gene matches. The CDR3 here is CATKGLAGRSGEQYF. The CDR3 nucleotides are TGTGCCACCAAGGGACTAGCGGGGAGGTCAGGCGAGCAGTACTTC.

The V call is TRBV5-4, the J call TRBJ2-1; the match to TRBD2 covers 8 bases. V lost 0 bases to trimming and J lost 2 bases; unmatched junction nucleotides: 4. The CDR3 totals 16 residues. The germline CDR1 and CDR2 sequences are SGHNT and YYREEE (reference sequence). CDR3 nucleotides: TGTGCCAGCAGCTTGGCCGGTAGCGGGGCCTACAATGAGCAGTTCTTC. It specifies CASSLAGSGAYNEQFF.